These 28 T cell receptor beta chains originate from one sample sequenced in a study of blood T cell repertoires in COVID-19. Clones were sequenced by immunoSEQ multiplex PCR, and TCRdb holds only the in-frame ones, with some missing. The sample gives approximately 300,000 clones, around 90% of which show up once; roughly 5.2% is in the top ten. The material sequenced was PBMCs or T cells enriched from blood (not recorded which). The receptors originated from a man aged 60-69 years who had recovered from COVID-19.

This chain links TRBV19 with TRBJ2-7; no reliable D call. The V gene's germline CDR1 is LNHDA and CDR2 SQIVND (reference sequence). This CDR3 spans 14 amino acids. V lost 6 bases, J lost 2 bases, and 14 bases lay in between. CDR3 residues: CASSPQTGTYEQYF. In nucleotides, the CDR3 is TGTGCCAGTAGCCCCCAAACCGGTACCTACGAGCAGTACTTC.

V gene TRBV28 combines with J gene TRBJ2-7; TRBD2 might be the D (6 bases). Looked up from germline, CDR1 is MDHEN and CDR2 is SYDVKM. V dropped 7 bases and J dropped 3 bases, with 19 bases sitting between them. The CDR3 has 15 residues. The CDR3 nucleotides are TGTGCCAGCACCTCCCCCGGGGGTGTAAGCTACGAGCAGTACTTC. It codes for CASTSPGGVSYEQYF.

The chain couples TRBV19 to TRBJ1-5; TRBD1 matches at 7 bases. CDR3 size: 13 residues. V lost 7 bases, J lost 5 bases, and 5 bases stayed unmatched. The germline V gene encodes CDR1 LNHDA and CDR2 SQIVND (reference sequence). The CDR3, as DNA: TGTGCCAGTACTTTTACAGGGGATCAGCCCCAGCATTTT. This encodes CASTFTGDQPQHF.

CDR3 sequence reads: CATSDAGASGHSYNEQFF. The CDR3 coding sequence is TGTGCCACCAGTGATGCCGGTGCTAGCGGCCACTCCTACAATGAGCAGTTCTTC. The chain has TRBV24-1 and TRBJ2-1; 7 bases match TRBD2. The germline V gene encodes CDR1 KGHDR and CDR2 SFDVKD. The CDR3 is 18 amino acids. The J segment lost 0 bases and the V segment lost 3 bases, leaving 10 bases of the junction unmatched.

V and J are TRBV7-9 and TRBJ2-4; 7 nucleotides line up with TRBD2. This CDR3 contains 16 residues. J was trimmed by 0 bases and V by 5 bases; bases with no gene match: 7. Germline CDR1 SEHNR, CDR2 FQNEAQ (reference sequence). The CDR3 DNA reads as TGTGCCAGCAGCCCTGTCGGGGGGTTAGCCAAAAACATTCAGTACTTC. Amino acid sequence: CASSPVGGLAKNIQYF.

The chain recombines TRBV6-5 with TRBJ1-2, with 7 nucleotides matching TRBD1. Trimming removed 4 bases from V and 2 bases from J; junction bases left unmatched: 1. The CDR3 runs to 13 residues. Germline CDR1 is MNHEY and CDR2 is SVGAGI. The CDR3 region is CASSLQGNYGYTF. In DNA, the CDR3 is TGTGCCAGCAGTTTACAGGGGAACTATGGCTACACCTTC.

The V gene is TRBV4-1, the J gene TRBJ2-2; 12 bases are shared with TRBD2. J gave up 6 bases and V 3 bases, and 8 bases lay outside the gene matches. CDR3 length: 17 residues. CDR1 is MGHRA, CDR2 YSYEKL, per germline. CDR3 protein: CASSHLAGGPLAGELFF. The CDR3 DNA is TGCGCCAGCAGCCATCTAGCGGGAGGGCCGTTGGCCGGGGAGCTGTTTTTT.

V and J are TRBV10-3 and TRBJ2-7, with a possible D match to TRBD2 (7 bases). From germline, CDR1 is ENHRY and CDR2 SYGVKD. The V end lost 6 bases, the J end lost 3 bases, and 15 bases lay between the germline ends. The CDR3 sequence is 14 residues long. As DNA, the CDR3 is TGTGCCATCAGAGCTAGCGGAGGGGGCTACGAGCAGTACTTC. Translation: CAIRASGGGYEQYF.

For the CDR3, the DNA is TGTGCCACCAGTGATTTGAGGGCCCAGGGTGGAACCGGGGAGCTGTTTTTT. This gives the protein CATSDLRAQGGTGELFF. The chain employs TRBV24-1 and TRBJ2-2; D may be TRBD1 (5 bases). CDR1 is KGHDR, CDR2 SFDVKD, per germline. V lost 0 bases and J 5 bases, leaving 15 bases between the germline ends. The CDR3 loop spans 17 amino acids.

V usage is TRBV5-4 and J usage is TRBJ1-1, with unresolved D. Deletions cut 3 bases from V and 7 bases from J, with 19 bases between. Germline CDR1 is SGHNT and CDR2 is YYREEE (reference sequence). The CDR3 is 15 residues long. The CDR3 DNA reads as TGTGCCAGCAGCTCGGCTGTGGGCCTCAATGATGAAGCTTTCTTT. This codes for CASSSAVGLNDEAFF.

The chain links TRBV2 to TRBJ2-2; 7 bases line up with TRBD1. Germline CDR1 is SNHLY and CDR2 is FYNNEI. V was pared by 6 bases and J by 2 bases, with 6 bases of the junction left unmatched. CDR3 length equals 15 residues. CDR3 sequence reads: CASSPGQTNTGELFF. The CDR3, as DNA: TGTGCCAGCAGCCCGGGACAGACAAACACCGGGGAGCTGTTTTTT.

The V call is TRBV18, the J call TRBJ2-5, with 8 bases matching TRBD1. Trimming at V came to 4 bases and at J to 2 bases, leaving 6 bases not matched to a gene. Germline V gene lookup returns CDR1 KGHSH and CDR2 LQKENI. The CDR3 extends over 15 amino acids. The CDR3: CASSQNRDRQETQYF. CDR3 nucleotide sequence: TGTGCCAGCTCACAAAACCGGGACAGGCAAGAGACCCAGTACTTC. Combining the CDR3 with reference TRBV18 and TRBJ2-5 gives the whole variable domain NAGVMQNPRHLVRRRGQEARLRCSPMKGHSHVYWYRQLPEEGLKFMVYLQKENIIDESGMPKERFSAEFPKEGPSILRIQQVVRGDSAAYFCASSQNRDRQETQYFGPGTRLLVL.

CDR3 sequence reads: CASSYVQGAEKLFF. CDR3 sequence (DNA): TGTGCCAGCAGTTACGTCCAGGGGGCTGAAAAACTGTTTTTT. The V call is TRBV6-5, the J call TRBJ1-4; 8 bases agree with TRBD1. The V gene end was trimmed by 2 bases and the J gene end by 7 bases; junction bases not matched to a gene: 3. Germline V lookup: CDR1 MNHEY, CDR2 SVGAGI. This CDR3 region has 14 residues.

This clone was seen a few times. The chain couples TRBV2 to TRBJ1-3; 10 positions match TRBD1. V gave up 7 bases and J gave up 2 bases; unmatched junction bases: 5. Germline V gene data show CDR1 as SNHLY and CDR2 as FYNNEI. This CDR3 has 15 residues. CDR3 DNA sequence: TGTGCCAGCAAGACAGGGGGCTTCACTGGAAACACCATATATTTT. Translation: CASKTGGFTGNTIYF.

CDR3 region: CASSPSPGQRLKKETQYF. The CDR3 nucleotides are TGTGCCAGCAGTCCCTCCCCGGGACAGAGATTGAAGAAAGAGACCCAGTACTTC. The chain has TRBV28 and TRBJ2-5; the match to TRBD1 covers 7 bases. With 5 bases clipped from V and 3 bases from J, the junction kept 18 bases outside the gene matches. The CDR3 runs to 18 residues. Germline CDR1 is MDHEN and CDR2 is SYDVKM.

This chain links TRBV6-6 with TRBJ2-7; D unresolved. With 8 bases removed from V and 5 bases from J, the gap between germline ends came to 19 bases. This CDR3 has 14 amino acids. The germline gives CDR1 MNHNY, CDR2 SVGAGI (reference sequence). CDR3 sequence reads: CASAEQVSINEQYF. DNA for the CDR3: TGTGCCAGCGCCGAGCAAGTCTCCATTAACGAGCAGTACTTC.

This rearrangement joins TRBV19 to TRBJ2-1, with 9 bases aligning to TRBD2. CDR3 size: 17 residues. From germline, CDR1 is LNHDA and CDR2 SQIVND (reference sequence). Trimming took 3 bases from V and 3 from J; bases not matched to a gene: 9. The CDR3 DNA is TGTGCCAGTAGTATGGGGCTAGCGGGACGCAACTACAATGAGCAGTTCTTC. The encoded protein is CASSMGLAGRNYNEQFF.

This clone has just one count. The chain joins TRBV5-4 to TRBJ2-7; 7 bases are shared with TRBD2. The CDR3 has 14 residues. Germline V gene data show CDR1 as SGHNT and CDR2 as YYREEE (reference sequence). J was trimmed by 2 bases and V by 4 bases; bases with no gene match: 6. For the CDR3, the DNA is TGTGCCAGCAGCCCACGGGAGGACGCCTACGAGCAGTACTTC. Translation gives CASSPREDAYEQYF.

This chain links TRBV7-3 with TRBJ2-3; no firm D call. CDR1 and CDR2 from the germline V gene are SGHTA and FQGTGA. The CDR3 is 13 amino acids. Trimming removed 2 bases from V and 1 base from J, with 4 bases in between. CDR3 in DNA: TGTGCCAGCAGCTTACCGGGCACAGATACGCAGTATTTT. It specifies CASSLPGTDTQYF.

The chain couples TRBV5-1 to TRBJ2-6; D possibly corresponds to TRBD2 (5 bases). Germline-derived CDR1 and CDR2 are SGHRS and YFSETQ. The length of the CDR3 is 15 residues. Trimming took 0 bases from V and 3 from J, leaving 7 bases between them. The CDR3 nucleotides are TGCGCCAGCAGCTTGGGAGGGAATGGGGCCAACGTCCTGACTTTC. This translates into CASSLGGNGANVLTF.

The gene calls are TRBV5-1 and TRBJ2-3, with TRBD2 identical over 9 bases. CDR1 is SGHRS and CDR2 is YFSETQ in the germline V gene. This CDR3 comprises 16 residues. With 0 bases clipped from V and 4 bases from J, the junction kept 6 bases outside the gene matches. Here the CDR3 reads CASSLDLAGTSDTQYF. CDR3 in DNA: TGCGCCAGCAGCTTGGATCTAGCGGGAACCTCAGATACGCAGTATTTT.

The chain employs TRBV7-9 and TRBJ1-6; the D is unclear. Trimming removed 5 bases from V and 7 bases from J, with 6 bases in between. CDR1 and CDR2 (germline): SEHNR, FQNEAQ (reference sequence). The length of the CDR3 is 12 residues. CDR3 nucleotides: TGTGCCAGCAGCCCAGAAAATTCACCCCTCCACTTT. Its protein product is CASSPENSPLHF.

This clone was counted between two and nine times. The chain is built from TRBV10-3 and TRBJ1-2, with a tentative D call TRBD1 (6 bases). Trimming removed 6 bases from V and 2 bases from J, with 22 bases in between. Germline-derived CDR1 and CDR2 are ENHRY and SYGVKD. The length of the CDR3 is 17 residues. In DNA, the CDR3 is TGTGCCATCAGGATAATGGCACAGGGTAGCTCCAACTATGGCTACACCTTC. It translates to CAIRIMAQGSSNYGYTF.

This clone was counted only a few times. The gene calls are TRBV27 and TRBJ1-5; D remains unclear. The CDR3 runs 15 residues. Germline CDR1 MNHEY, CDR2 SMNVEV (reference sequence). V gave up 7 bases and J gave up 4 bases, with 17 bases separating them. CDR3 in DNA: TGTGCCAGCAAGAGAACCGGGTCCCCTAATCAGCCCCAGCATTTT. Its translation: CASKRTGSPNQPQHF.

This clone appeared a single time. This chain connects TRBV5-1 to TRBJ2-1; 9 bases are shared with TRBD2. Germline V gene sequence: CDR1 SGHRS, CDR2 YFSETQ. V dropped 4 bases and J dropped 0; count of bases not matched to a gene: 8. This CDR3 spans 17 amino acids. The CDR3 nucleotides are TGCGCCAGCAGCGTGACTAGCGGAGCCCGCTCCTACAATGAGCAGTTCTTC. Its protein product is CASSVTSGARSYNEQFF.

V and J are TRBV7-3 and TRBJ1-1, with a possible D match to TRBD1 (5 bases). This CDR3 region has 13 residues. Trimming pared 2 bases from V and 6 bases from J, leaving 10 bases between. CDR1 is SGHTA, CDR2 FQGTGA, per germline. The CDR3 DNA follows: TGTGCCAGCAGCTTATATGGGGGGGCTGAAGCTTTCTTT. This encodes CASSLYGGAEAFF.

In DNA form, the CDR3 reads TGCGCCAGCAGCTTGGTAGATGAAGAATACAATGAGCAGTTCTTC. This translates into CASSLVDEEYNEQFF. This chain uses TRBV5-1 with TRBJ2-1, with D uncertain. The length of the CDR3 is 15 residues. The germline V gene has CDR1 SGHRS and CDR2 YFSETQ. Trimming left V 0 bases short and J 4 bases short, with 11 bases between.

The chain employs TRBV10-3 and TRBJ2-7, with D maybe TRBD2 (6 bases). V was shortened by 3 bases and J by 6 bases, with 12 bases between the two germline ends. The CDR3 has 13 residues. CDR1 and CDR2 from the germline V gene are ENHRY and SYGVKD. The CDR3 sequence: CAISDGGVREQYF. CDR3 DNA: TGTGCCATCAGTGACGGGGGTGTCCGCGAGCAGTACTTC.